What follows are 6 T cell receptor beta chains derived from one specimen sequenced in a study of early stage breast cancer tumors. Profiling relied on immunoSEQ multiplex PCR, and the TCRdb table lists in-frame clones only, not all of them. The sample contains 25,000 to 35,000 clones, around 50% of which appear only once. The sample consisted of breast tumor tissue. All receptors come from a person aged 50-59 years with breast cancer.

V is TRBV6-6 and J is TRBJ1-4; maybe TRBD1 (5 bases). Trimming pared 6 bases from V and 7 bases from J, leaving 15 bases between. The CDR3 is 14 amino acids. Germline lookup yields CDR1 MNHNY and CDR2 SVGAGI (reference sequence). CDR3 sequence (DNA): TGTGCCAGCAGCCGACAGATCCCCAGTGAAAAACTGTTTTTT. Protein product: CASSRQIPSEKLFF.

The gene calls are TRBV19 and TRBJ1-1; TRBD1 might be the D (5 bases). The CDR3 spans 19 residues. CDR1 is LNHDA and CDR2 is SQIVND in the germline V gene (reference sequence). Trimming stripped 6 bases from V and 3 bases from J, with 29 bases between. The CDR3 bases are TGTGCCAGTAGACCACCAATGGGGGACCTGGCGTTCCCGTACACTGAAGCTTTCTTT. It translates to CASRPPMGDLAFPYTEAFF. The whole variable domain, remainder taken from reference TRBV19 and TRBJ1-1, is DGGITQSPKYLFRKEGQNVTLSCEQNLNHDAMYWYRQDPGQGLRLIYYSQIVNDFQKGDIAEGYSVSREKKESFPLTVTSAQKNPTAFYLCASRPPMGDLAFPYTEAFFGQGTRLTVV.

The chain uses TRBV6-1 and TRBJ2-3; weak D call: TRBD1 (7 bases). From germline, CDR1 is MNHNS and CDR2 SASEGT. This CDR3 is built from 14 residues. Trimming cost V 3 bases and J 4 bases, with 11 bases left between them. CDR3 loop: CASSEPRGADTQYF. The DNA of the CDR3 is TGTGCCAGCAGTGAGCCCAGGGGGGCAGATACGCAGTATTTT.

The sample holds one count of this clone. The rearrangement joins TRBV28 to TRBJ2-7; TRBD2 aligns across 7 bases. The CDR3 is made up of 15 amino acids. V lost 1 base and J lost 2; bases outside the gene matches: 5. Germline V lookup: CDR1 MDHEN, CDR2 SYDVKM. Written as DNA, the CDR3 is TGTGCCAGCAGTTTATTGGCTAGCGGACCCTACGAGCAGTACTTC. As protein: CASSLLASGPYEQYF.

This rearrangement joins TRBV5-1 to TRBJ2-1; D is possibly TRBD2 (5 bases). Germline CDR1 SGHRS, CDR2 YFSETQ. The CDR3 totals 16 residues. The V end lost 0 bases, the J end lost 10 bases, and 20 bases lay between the germline ends. CDR3 residues: CASSLAWTSELAEQFF. CDR3 DNA: TGCGCCAGCAGCTTGGCCTGGACGAGCGAATTAGCGGAGCAGTTCTTC.

The chain links TRBV9 to TRBJ2-6; no clear D gene. The CDR3 spans 15 residues. The germline V gene has CDR1 SGDLS and CDR2 YYNGEE. V was clipped by 4 bases and J by 0 bases, with 8 bases between them. CDR3 coding DNA: TGTGCCAGCAGCCCCCAAATCTCTGGGGCCAACGTCCTGACTTTC. Residues: CASSPQISGANVLTF.